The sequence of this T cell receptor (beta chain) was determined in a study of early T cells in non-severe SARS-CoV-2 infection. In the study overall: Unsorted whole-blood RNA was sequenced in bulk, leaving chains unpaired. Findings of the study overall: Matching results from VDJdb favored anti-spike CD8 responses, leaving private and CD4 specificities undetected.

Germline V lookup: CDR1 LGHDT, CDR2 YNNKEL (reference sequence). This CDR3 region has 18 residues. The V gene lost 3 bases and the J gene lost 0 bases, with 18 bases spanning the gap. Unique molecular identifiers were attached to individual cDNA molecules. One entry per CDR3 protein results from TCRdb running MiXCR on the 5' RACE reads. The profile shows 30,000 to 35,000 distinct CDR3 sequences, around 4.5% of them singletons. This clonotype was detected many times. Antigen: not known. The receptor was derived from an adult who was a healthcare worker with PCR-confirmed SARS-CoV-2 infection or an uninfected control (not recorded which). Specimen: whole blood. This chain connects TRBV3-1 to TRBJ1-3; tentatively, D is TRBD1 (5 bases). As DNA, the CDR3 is TGTGCCAGCAGCCACCTGGCCACCGGGGCCTTCTCTGGAAACACCATATATTTT. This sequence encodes CASSHLATGAFSGNTIYF.